This T cell receptor beta chain was retrieved from a study of shared clonotypes between healthy human individuals (dated by TCRdb to 2018 to 2020). Background for the entire study: The cohort included a few men and a couple of women between 18 and 49 years of age. For each donor, CD4 naive and CD4 memory were each given three plates, CD8 naive was given two plates, and CD8 memory was given one plate. The study deeply sequenced blood TCR repertoires of about 5 healthy adults to estimate repertoire size and the extent of clonotype sharing between individuals. To increase sequencing depth and limit assay-specific biases, TCR repertoire library preparation and sequencing were carried out by different laboratories using diverse techniques. Each donor's leukapheresis produced roughly between about 0.9 and 9.5 billion PBMCs. Broader findings and caveats from the paper: Incomplete sequencing was indicated by rarefaction of sorted-subset datasets, despite the large sequencing depth. Only blood was sampled, and tissue TCR repertoires likely differ from those in blood. Based on pairwise subsampling, the degree of clonotype sharing among donors was expected to be affected by sequencing depth. The genetic and exposure-history diversity represented was limited by the small number of donors. When several donors were compared, the shared fraction of clonotypes was around 4.6% for naive CD4, around 3.6% for naive CD8, 2.3% for memory CD4, and approximately 0.4% for memory CD8. Naive subsets generally had larger estimated clonotype richness than memory subsets. Higher generation probabilities were observed for clonotypes shared by all four sorted-subset donors than for non-shared clonotypes.

Healthy HIV-negative adults with no recently reported acute infections or vaccinations were included as donors. Only Caucasian adults living in Nashville, Tennessee, USA were represented among the donors. The CD8 memory samples were a combination of magnetically selected CD45RO+ cells and CCR7-negative CD45RA+ effector memory (TemRA) cells. Blood was collected by leukapheresis, and PBMCs were isolated by Ficoll-Histopaque density gradient centrifugation and then cryopreserved in liquid nitrogen vapor phase. Analytical flow cytometry was used to check the purity and quantity of each magnetically sorted T cell population. Each sorted fraction had its genomic DNA isolated and then quantified by UV absorbance on a Nanodrop 2000c. Using the deep immunoSEQ assay, TCR CDR3 regions were amplified from genomic DNA by multiplex PCR. For each cell subset, the extracted genomic DNA was distributed evenly across all wells of several immunoSEQ 96-well plates, and each plate served as one replicate. Each replicate PCR for sorted subsets received about 180 ng genomic DNA, equal to about 29,000 T cell genomes. The purified libraries were quantified using a Qubit 3.0 fluorometer, sized with a Bioanalyzer 2100, and then quantified again using the KAPA Library Quantification kit. Every immunoSEQ 96-well plate was sequenced on a dedicated single-read 150-cycle Illumina NextSeq 550 flow cell. The published analysis was carried out like this. The immunoSEQ output contained only junctional sequences without quality scores, so filtering could not match that applied to full-length reads. To assign V/J genes and CDR3, sequences were annotated using PyIR, a Python wrapper for IgBLAST v1.9, with IMGT germline references. Reads were removed for weak V/J assignments (E-value above 1e-6), missing CDR3, stop codons, out-of-frame junctions, or ambiguous translated residues. V3J clonotypes were defined as sequences sharing an identical inferred V gene, J gene, and CDR3 amino acid sequence. Percentage overlap between repertoires was calculated by dividing the number of shared unique clonotypes by the size of the smaller repertoire. Richness of each repertoire was evaluated using RTK rarefaction, the Chao1 estimator, and Recon v2.1 estimates of unobserved clonotypes. For all TCRbeta clonotypes obtained by the gDNA method from a few donors, generation probabilities were computed with OLGA. This immuneACCESS table, as held by TCRdb, lists in-frame sequences with V and J called but not all clones. Of the missing ones, under half trace to an unresolved V gene in checked studies; the others have no known cause. V, J and clone size are taken as reported in that table, and D and trimming were inferred from the DNA itself. The sample includes roughly 410,000 clones, with about 96% observed a single time. The ten largest account for approximately 0.32% of the sample.

The germline V gene (reference sequence) provides CDR1 SEHNR and CDR2 FQNEAQ. Spanning cysteine to phenylalanine, the CDR3 consists of 12 amino acids. The retained sequence is limited to the CDR3, 36 bases, with the frame set at the first base. Between the V and J ends, shortened by 5 bases and 7 bases respectively, the junction contains 11 bases. Regarding this clone: Its antigen remains undetermined. Per-nucleotide qualities are absent, and no much larger clonotype sits a single base away.

This receptor chain uses TRBV7-9 and TRBJ1-2; no D gene call is confident. The receptor was isolated from a man aged 25 to 40 in good health. The sample comprised memory CD8+ T cells sorted from blood. The cell subset or site tag for this specimen amounts to: CD45RO+ cells pooled with CCR7-negative TemRA cells. The sequenced DNA is TGTGCCAGCAGCCCCTCGGGAAGTGGCTACACCTTC. Translated, it gives CASSPSGSGYTF.